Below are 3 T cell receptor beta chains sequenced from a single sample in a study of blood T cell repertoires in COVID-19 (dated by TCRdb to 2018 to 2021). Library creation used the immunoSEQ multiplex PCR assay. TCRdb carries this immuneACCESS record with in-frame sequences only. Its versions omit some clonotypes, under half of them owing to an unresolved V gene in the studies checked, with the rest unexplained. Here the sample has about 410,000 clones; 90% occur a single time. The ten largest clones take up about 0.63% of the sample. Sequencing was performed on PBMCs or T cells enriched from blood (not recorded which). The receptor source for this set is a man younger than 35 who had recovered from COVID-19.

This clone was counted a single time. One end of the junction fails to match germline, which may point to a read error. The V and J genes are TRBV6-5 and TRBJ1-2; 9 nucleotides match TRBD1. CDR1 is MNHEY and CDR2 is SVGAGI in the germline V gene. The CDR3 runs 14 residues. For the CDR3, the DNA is TGCGCCAGCTTACCAATACAGGGGGCGGATGGCTACACCTTC. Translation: CASLPIQGADGYTF.

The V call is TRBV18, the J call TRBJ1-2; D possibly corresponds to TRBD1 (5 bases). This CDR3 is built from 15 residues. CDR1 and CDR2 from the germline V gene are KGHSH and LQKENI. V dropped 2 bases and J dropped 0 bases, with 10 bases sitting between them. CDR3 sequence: CASSPTETANYGYTF. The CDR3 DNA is TGTGCCAGCTCACCAACCGAGACAGCTAACTATGGCTACACCTTC.

The CDR3 protein is CSADIAGQQYF. The CDR3 nucleotides are TGCAGTGCCGACATTGCGGGACAGCAGTACTTC. V and J are TRBV20-1 and TRBJ2-7, with a tentative D call TRBD2 (6 bases). The CDR3 covers 11 residues. CDR1 is DFQATT and CDR2 is SNEGSKA in the germline V gene (reference sequence). V lost 6 bases to trimming and J lost 8 bases, with 14 bases between them.